This T cell receptor gamma chain was sequenced in a study of γδ T cells in repeated Plasmodium falciparum infection. About the research overall: Malian children with intense seasonal malaria exposure were compared with matched Australian children. Each infection was followed by sampling at 21 days, plus baseline and some pre-infection draws.

Each sorted gammadelta sample had TRG and TRD chains sequenced. TCRdb reprocessed the multiplex PCR reads using CATT. Of approximately 32,000 gamma-chain clones listed, more than 1.4% are singletons. Gammadelta T cells were flow-sorted from PBMC into Vgamma9/Vdelta2+ and Vdelta2-negative populations for bulk analysis. This CDR3 contains 15 residues. Germline V gene sequence: CDR1 GITISATS, CDR2 ISYDGTV (reference sequence). Of note for this clone: Its antigen is undetermined. Only one base separates this from a far larger clonotype, so it likely reflects a read error. The same CDR3 arises from other DNA sequences in this sample as well.

Regarding the study as a whole: Repeated controlled infections reportedly drove waves of new clonotype selection in Vdelta2-negative, mostly Vdelta1+, gammadelta repertoires.

The source is a pool of human donors (malaria-infected and uninfected, not separated). Sequenced: gamma-delta T cells from blood. This chain uses TRGV9 with TRGJ1 or TRGJ2. TCRdb supplies no J gene; here it was assigned by aligning the nucleotide sequence to germline. This CDR3 reads CALWEVQPNYYKKLF. Here the CDR3 DNA reads TGTGCCCTGTGGGAGGTGCAACCCAATTATTATAAGAAACTCTTT.